This T cell receptor (beta chain) was identified in a study of T cells after yellow fever vaccination. Study overall: In the case of low-cell-number fractions, SMART-Seq v4 Ultra Low Input was used for preparation. Regarding the study as a whole: Clonotypes appearing in both CD4 and CD8 compartments existed, and their share was small. Post-booster repertoires contained most primary-vaccination clones again (96% CD4, roughly 91% CD8).

5'RACE template switching produced TCR cDNA carrying a universal primer site and UMIs. TCRdb itself ran the 5' RACE reads through MiXCR, one entry per CDR3 protein. The table shows a few hundred thousand distinct CDR3 sequences, with about 8.3% occurring only once. The germline V gene encodes CDR1 SGHAT and CDR2 FQNNGV. Trimming removed 5 bases from V and 1 base from J; junction bases left unmatched: 6. The CDR3 totals 15 residues. In the case of this clonotype: Its antigen remains unidentified.

This TCR came from a man younger than 35 who received the YFV17D yellow fever vaccine. The material was PBMCs, obtained about 49 days after the first yellow fever vaccination. The V gene is TRBV11-2, the J gene TRBJ2-3, with TRBD1 identical over 7 bases. This CDR3 is CASSQTGVRTDTQYF. DNA of the CDR3: TGTGCCAGCAGCCAAACAGGGGTACGCACAGATACGCAGTATTTT.